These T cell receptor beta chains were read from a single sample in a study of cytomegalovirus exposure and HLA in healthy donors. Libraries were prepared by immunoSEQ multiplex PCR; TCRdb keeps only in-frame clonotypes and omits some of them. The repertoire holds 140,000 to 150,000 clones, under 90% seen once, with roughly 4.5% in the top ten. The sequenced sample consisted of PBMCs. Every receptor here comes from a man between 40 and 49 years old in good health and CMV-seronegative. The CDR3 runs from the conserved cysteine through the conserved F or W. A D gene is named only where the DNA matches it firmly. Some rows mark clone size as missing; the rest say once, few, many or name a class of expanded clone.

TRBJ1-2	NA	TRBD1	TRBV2	TGTGCCAGCAGGTCACAGGGGCAGGGCGGCTACACCTTC	CASRSQGQGGYTF
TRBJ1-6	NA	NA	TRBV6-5	TGTGCCACCAAGCTCGGACAGATTAATTCACCCCTCCACTTT	CATKLGQINSPLHF
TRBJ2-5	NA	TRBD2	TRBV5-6	TGTGCCAGCAGCCCCGGACTAGCAGTGTTGGAGACCCAGTACTTC	CASSPGLAVLETQYF
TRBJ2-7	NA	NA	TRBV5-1	TGCGCCAGCAGCTTGGGACAGGTTACCTACGAGCAGTACTTC	CASSLGQVTYEQYF
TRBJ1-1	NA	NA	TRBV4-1	TGCGCCAGCAGCCAAGACAGGAGCAGGGCATTACGGGAGGACACTGAAGCTTTCTTT	CASSQDRSRALREDTEAFF
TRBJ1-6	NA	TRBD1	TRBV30	TGTGCCTGGAGCGAGGACAGGATCAATTCACCCCTCCACTTT	CAWSEDRINSPLHF
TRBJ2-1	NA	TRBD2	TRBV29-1	TGCAGCGTTGGAAAAGGTTCGGGGACTAGCGGGGGGCGAAGCTCCTACAATGAGCAGTTCTTC	CSVGKGSGTSGGRSSYNEQFF
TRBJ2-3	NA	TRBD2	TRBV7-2	TGTGCCAGCAGCTTAGCGCTAGCGGGGGCAGATACGCAGTATTTT	CASSLALAGADTQYF
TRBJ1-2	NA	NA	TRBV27	TGTGCCAGCAGTTCGTCCAGGGACTACTGGGGCTACACCTTC	CASSSSRDYWGYTF
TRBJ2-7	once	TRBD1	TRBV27	TGTGCCAGCAGTCCATGGACAGGTCGCCAGTCCTACGAGCAGTACTTC	CASSPWTGRQSYEQYF
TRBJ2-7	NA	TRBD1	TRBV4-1	TGCGCCAGCAGCCCCCGACAGGGCTACGAGCAGTACTTC	CASSPRQGYEQYF
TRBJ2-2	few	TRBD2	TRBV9	TGTGCCAGCAGCATTACGCTAGCGGGGGGGCGGACCGGGGAGCTGTTTTTT	CASSITLAGGRTGELFF
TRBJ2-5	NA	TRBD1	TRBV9	TGTGCCAGCAGCGTAGAGAGGGGGCTAGGAGAGACCCAGTACTTC	CASSVERGLGETQYF
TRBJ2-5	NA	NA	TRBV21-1	TGTGCCAGCAGCACTAGCGGGGTCCAAGAGACCCAGTACTTC	CASSTSGVQETQYF
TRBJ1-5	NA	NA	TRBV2	TGTGCCAGCAGTGGGGCGGGGGGCCACAATCAGCCCCAGCATTTT	CASSGAGGHNQPQHF
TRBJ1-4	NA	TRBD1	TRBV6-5	TGTGCCAGCGGGACCGGGACAGCTAATGAAAAACTGTTTTTT	CASGTGTANEKLFF
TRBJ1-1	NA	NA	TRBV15	TGTGCCACCAGCACGTTTGACACTGAAGCTTTCTTT	CATSTFDTEAFF
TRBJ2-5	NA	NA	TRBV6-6	TGTGCCAGCAGTCCCCGACAGGGAGGAGAGACCCAGTACTTC	CASSPRQGGETQYF
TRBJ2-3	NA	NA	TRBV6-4	TGTGCCAGCAGCCCAGGAGGGGCCAGGGCAGATACGCAGTATTTT	CASSPGGARADTQYF
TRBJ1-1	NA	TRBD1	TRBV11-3	TGTGCCAGCAGCGGACAGGGGGAGAACACTGAAGCTTTCTTT	CASSGQGENTEAFF
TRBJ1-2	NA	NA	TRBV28	TGTGCCAGCAGTTTCTCGGAGGCCTATGGCTACACCTTC	CASSFSEAYGYTF
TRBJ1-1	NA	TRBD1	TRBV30	TGTGCCTGGAGTGCAAGGGGGCGGGCTACTGAAGCTTTCTTT	CAWSARGRATEAFF
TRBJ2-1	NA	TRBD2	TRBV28	TGTGCCAGCAGCCCTACTAGCGCACTATACAATGAGCAGTTCTTC	CASSPTSALYNEQFF
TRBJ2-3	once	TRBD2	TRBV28	TGTGCCAGCAGGACCTTAGCGGGGGGGGGCACAGATACGCAGTATTTT	CASRTLAGGGTDTQYF
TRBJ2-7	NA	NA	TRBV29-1	TGCAGCGTTGAAGCGAGCGGCTCCTCCTACGAGCAGTACTTC	CSVEASGSSYEQYF
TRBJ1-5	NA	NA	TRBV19	TGTGCCAGTAGTACCCTAGGGGGGGGTAGCAATCAGCCCCAGCATTTT	CASSTLGGGSNQPQHF
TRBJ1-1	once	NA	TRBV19	TGTGCCAGTAGTATAAATCTGGGCGCTTTCTTT	CASSINLGAFF
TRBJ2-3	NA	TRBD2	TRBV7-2	TGTGCCAGTTCAAGCGGGACTAGCACAGATACGCAGTATTTT	CASSSGTSTDTQYF
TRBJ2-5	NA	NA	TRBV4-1	TGCGCCAGCAGCCAAGAGGTAGGAGAGCAGTACTTC	CASSQEVGEQYF
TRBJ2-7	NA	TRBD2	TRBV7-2	TGTGCCAGCAGGCCTCTTGGCGGGGGGCCTGAGAGGTACGAGCAGTACTTC	CASRPLGGGPERYEQYF
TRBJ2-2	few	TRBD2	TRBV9	TGTGCCAGCAGCGAGGGGAAGGGACTAGCTGCCGAGGAGCTGTTTTTT	CASSEGKGLAAEELFF
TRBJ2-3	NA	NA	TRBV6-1	TGTGCCAGCAGTGAAGCGCGGGGGTTGGCGGGGGCCCGCACAGATACGCAGTATTTT	CASSEARGLAGARTDTQYF
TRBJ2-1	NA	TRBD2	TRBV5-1	TGCGCCAGCAGCCGCGGGGCTAGCGGGGGGAATGAGCAGTTCTTC	CASSRGASGGNEQFF
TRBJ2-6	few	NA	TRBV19	TGTGCCAGTAGTATCGGACAGACCTCTGGGGCCAACGTCCTGACTTTC	CASSIGQTSGANVLTF
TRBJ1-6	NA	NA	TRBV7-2	TGTGCCAGCAGCCACCAGGTGCAGTCCTATAATTCACCCCTCCACTTT	CASSHQVQSYNSPLHF
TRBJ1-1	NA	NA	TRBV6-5	TGTGCCAGCAGTTACTCGGGAGCCTTGAACACTGAAGCTTTCTTT	CASSYSGALNTEAFF
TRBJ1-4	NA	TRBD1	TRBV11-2	TGTGCCAGCAGCTTAGACATTCACGGGACAGGGGGTGAAAAACTGTTTTTT	CASSLDIHGTGGEKLFF
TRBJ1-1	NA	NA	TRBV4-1	TGCGCCAGCAGCCAAGACTTCACAGGGAGATTGTACGCTTTCTTT	CASSQDFTGRLYAFF
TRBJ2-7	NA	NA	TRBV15	TGTGCCACCAGCAGAGATCCCGGGGTCGAGCAGTACTTC	CATSRDPGVEQYF
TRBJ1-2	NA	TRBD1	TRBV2	TGTGCCAGCAGTGTCTTCAGACAGGGGAATGGCTACACCTTC	CASSVFRQGNGYTF
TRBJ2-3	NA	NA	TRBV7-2	TGTGCCAGCAGCTTATTCTCAGATACGCAGTATTTT	CASSLFSDTQYF
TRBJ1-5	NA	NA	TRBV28	TGTGCCAGCAGCCAAGAGACAGGCAGTCTTCAGCCCCAGCATTTT	CASSQETGSLQPQHF
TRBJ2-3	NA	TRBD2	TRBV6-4	TGTGCCAGCAGCGGGCGGGGGTTCACAGATACGCAGTATTTT	CASSGRGFTDTQYF
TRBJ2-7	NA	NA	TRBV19	TGTGCCAGTAGACCTCCAAATGGGGGCCTGTACGAGCAGTACTTC	CASRPPNGGLYEQYF
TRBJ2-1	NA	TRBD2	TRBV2	TGTGCCAGCAGTAATCGGGCTAGCGGGGGGTCGGGTGAGCAGTTCTTC	CASSNRASGGSGEQFF
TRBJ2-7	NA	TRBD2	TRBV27	TGTGCCAGCAGATATCTAGCGGGGGGCTCCTACGAGCAGTACTTC	CASRYLAGGSYEQYF
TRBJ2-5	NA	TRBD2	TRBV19	TGTGCCAGTAGTAGCGGGGGGGCCTTACGGGAGACCCAGTACTTC	CASSSGGALRETQYF
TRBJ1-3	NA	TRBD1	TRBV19	TGTGCCAGTATACCCGACAGGGCTGGAAACACCATATATTTT	CASIPDRAGNTIYF
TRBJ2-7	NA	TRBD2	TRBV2	TGTGCCAGCAGTGGCAGTCGGACTAGCGGGGGAAAAAACGAGCAGTACTTC	CASSGSRTSGGKNEQYF